This entry lists 13 T cell receptor beta chains sequenced from one sample in a study of CD8+CD57+ T cells in acquired aplastic anemia. Genomic DNA, the template, was used for profiling of the TCR beta VDJ and CDR3. TCRdb re-derived calls from the reads in MiXCR, one entry per CDR3 protein. The sample lists some 70,000 distinct CDR3 sequences; around half were seen once. The specimen sequenced was sorted CD4+, CD8+, or CD8+CD57+ T cells (not recorded which) from PBMCs. The source is a human donor in good health, serving as a control.

The chain carries TRBV12-3 or TRBV12-4 and TRBJ2-7, with 9 bases fitting TRBD1. The CDR3 has 14 amino acids. V dropped 2 bases and J dropped 7; count of bases not matched to a gene: 6. The CDR3 protein is CASSLTGTGWEQYF. CDR3 in DNA: TGTGCCAGCAGTTTAACCGGGACAGGGTGGGAGCAGTACTTC.

The chain is built from TRBV5-1 and TRBJ2-7, with D maybe TRBD2 (6 bases). The V end lost 0 bases, the J end lost 8 bases, and 15 bases lay between the germline ends. CDR3 length: 14 residues. Germline CDR1 and CDR2: SGHRS and YFSETQ. The CDR3 sequence is CASSLDLAGRKQYF. CDR3 bases: TGCGCCAGCAGCTTGGATTTAGCAGGGAGGAAGCAGTACTTC.

This clonotype counts as medium-sized (0.01 to 0.1%). The chain has TRBV29-1 and TRBJ2-7; D unresolved. The germline CDR1 and CDR2 sequences are SQVTM and ANQGSEA. The CDR3 covers 11 residues. V was shortened by 3 bases and J by 1 base, with 4 bases between the two germline ends. The CDR3 region has the DNA TGCAGCGTTGAGGATTCCTACGAGCAGTACTTC. Translation: CSVEDSYEQYF.

This clonotype was counted ten times or more. The chain employs TRBV12-3 or TRBV12-4 and TRBJ2-7; D is unresolved. V was cut by 3 bases and J by 3 bases, with 9 bases left in between. The CDR3 sequence is 13 residues long. The CDR3 DNA sequence: TGTGCCAGCAGTTTGGGCGTGGTCTACGAGCAGTACTTC. Encoded protein: CASSLGVVYEQYF.

The V call is TRBV29-1, the J call TRBJ2-7, with unresolved D. This CDR3 has 13 amino acids. The ends were cut back, 3 bases at V and 4 bases at J, with 13 bases in the middle. Germline V gives CDR1 SQVTM, CDR2 ANQGSEA. The CDR3 coding sequence is TGCAGCGTTGAGGCGGCAGCCATATACGAGCAGTACTTC. It yields the protein CSVEAAAIYEQYF.

The J gene is TRBJ1-1, the V gene TRBV2, with 8 bases lining up with TRBD1. J lost 1 base, V lost 4 bases, and 2 bases had no gene match. The CDR3 consists of 14 residues. Germline-derived CDR1 and CDR2 are SNHLY and FYNNEI. CDR3 bases: TGTGCCAGCAGTGGTGACAGGGGGAACACTGAAGCTTTCTTT. Translating gives CASSGDRGNTEAFF.

The rearrangement uses TRBV9 and TRBJ2-3; TRBD2 might be the D (6 bases). Germline CDR1 SGDLS, CDR2 YYNGEE. Trimming shortened V by 0 bases and J by 2 bases, and 7 bases separated the two germline ends. CDR3 length: 14 residues. The CDR3, as DNA: TGTGCCAGCAGCGTAGGGACTAACACAGATACGCAGTATTTT. Translation gives CASSVGTNTDTQYF.

By share of the sample, this clonotype is medium-sized. V and J are TRBV2 and TRBJ2-7, with D perhaps TRBD2 (6 bases). Trimming shortened V by 4 bases and J by 3 bases, and 10 bases separated the two germline ends. This CDR3 is built from 13 residues. Per germline, CDR1 SNHLY and CDR2 FYNNEI. The CDR3: CASSASGDYEQYF. The CDR3 DNA follows: TGTGCCAGCAGTGCGTCGGGAGACTACGAGCAGTACTTC.

To note about this clonotype: The CDR3 ends on some other residue instead of the conserved phenylalanine or tryptophan, so this is likely a read error. The J gene is TRBJ1-1, the V gene TRBV7-8; 11 bases are shared with TRBD1. CDR3 size: 14 residues. V was pared by 6 bases and J by 8 bases, with 8 bases of the junction left unmatched. Germline-derived CDR1 and CDR2 are SGHVS and FQNEAQ. The CDR3 DNA reads as TGTGCCAGCAGACGGACAGGGGGCGGATCCGAAGCTTTCTCT. Its translation: CASRRTGGGSEAFS.

The V call is TRBV13, the J call TRBJ2-7, with TRBD2 identical over 7 bases. The CDR3 loop spans 14 amino acids. With V trimmed by 3 bases and J by 0 bases, 2 bases remained unmatched. Germline lookup yields CDR1 PRHDT and CDR2 FYEKMQ (reference sequence). In DNA form, the CDR3 reads TGTGCCAGCAGCTTGGGACTAAGCTCCTACGAGCAGTACTTC. Residues: CASSLGLSSYEQYF.

The chain employs TRBV10-2 and TRBJ1-5; 8 bases map to TRBD1. Germline loops: CDR1 WSHSY, CDR2 SAAADI. J gave up 5 bases and V 5 bases, and 5 bases lay outside the gene matches. The CDR3 is made up of 14 amino acids. The CDR3 here is CASSKQGDHQPQHF. CDR3 in DNA: TGCGCCAGCAGTAAACAGGGGGACCATCAGCCCCAGCATTTT.

Within the sample, this clonotype is medium-sized. V usage is TRBV29-1 and J usage is TRBJ2-1; a possible D gene is TRBD2 (6 bases). V lost 3 bases and J lost 7, with 16 bases in between. The germline V gene encodes CDR1 SQVTM and CDR2 ANQGSEA. This CDR3 spans 14 amino acids. CDR3 region: CSVDVLARVNEQFF. The CDR3 DNA sequence: TGCAGCGTTGATGTACTAGCTCGGGTTAATGAGCAGTTCTTC.

This clonotype was seen many times. The chain employs TRBV6-5 and TRBJ1-2; TRBD1 might be the D (5 bases). Germline V gene lookup returns CDR1 MNHEY and CDR2 SVGAGI. V was shortened by 2 bases and J by 2 bases, with 15 bases between the two germline ends. This CDR3 is 16 amino acids long. Here the CDR3 reads CASSYNGGGLNYGYTF. The CDR3 DNA is TGTGCCAGCAGTTACAACGGGGGTGGATTGAACTATGGCTACACCTTC.